The clone carrying this T cell receptor (beta chain) was observed a handful of times. Its matching antigen is unknown. The CDR3 extends over 14 amino acids. V lost 3 bases and J lost 2, with 10 bases in between. Germline CDR1 reads SGHDN; CDR2 reads FVKESK. This record comes from a study of cytomegalovirus exposure and HLA in healthy donors. Study-wide background: An early data release held 79 million or so unique TCRs from HLA-typed donors. Study-level results: Owing to their indistinguishability, certain V segments, notably TRBV6-2 and TRBV6-3, were excluded. Later findings reportedly placed an Asian-associated ancestry cluster below the roughly 730-donor mean for N-insertions.

PCR primers comprised 60 Vbeta and 13 Jbeta primers. Measured with immunoSEQ multiplex PCR; TCRdb has only the in-frame clones, and not every one. The sample has 90,000 to 150,000 clones, just over 15% seen once. The sequence was collected from a woman aged 18-29 years in good health and CMV-seronegative. Source material: PBMCs. This chain joins TRBV14 and TRBJ1-2, with a tentative D call TRBD1 (6 bases). The CDR3 region has the DNA TGTGCCAGCAGCCAGGGACACCTAAACTATGGCTACACCTTC. Its translation: CASSQGHLNYGYTF. Drawing the rest from reference TRBV14 and TRBJ1-2, the complete variable domain is EAGVTQFPSHSVIEKGQTVTLRCDPISGHDNLYWYRRVMGKEIKFLLHFVKESKQDESGMPNNRFLAERTGGTYSTLKVQPAELEDSGVYFCASSQGHLNYGYTFGSGTRLTVV.